Listed below are T cell receptor beta chains from one sample, sequenced in a study of T cell responses to AZD1222 COVID-19 vaccine. Method: immunoSEQ multiplex PCR; TCRdb's copy keeps in-frame clones and lacks some. The table includes some 200,000 clones, around nine tenths detected once. The material sequenced was peripheral blood, taken 28 days after the second dose of the MenACWY control vaccine. The receptors were gathered from an adult who received the MenACWY meningococcal vaccine as a control. Each CDR3 is given with its conserved first and last residue. D genes are given only for firm matches. Size tells how often a clone was seen (once, few, many) or the class of an expanded clone, and some rows leave it out.

V gene: TRBV7-6
D gene: TRBD1
J gene: TRBJ1-4
clone size: -
CDR3 DNA: TGTGCCAGCAGCCGCATTGGGACAGGGCTAACTAATGAAAAACTGTTTTTT
CDR3 protein: CASSRIGTGLTNEKLFF

V gene: TRBV5-8
D gene: -
J gene: TRBJ1-1
clone size: -
CDR3 DNA: TGTGCCAGCAGCTTGGGGACCCTGGCGGGTTTCGCTGAAGCTTTCTTT
CDR3 protein: CASSLGTLAGFAEAFF

V gene: TRBV7-7
D gene: TRBD1
J gene: TRBJ2-1
clone size: once
CDR3 DNA: TGTGCTAGCAGCTTAGGGACAGGGGTCTACAATGAGCAGTTCTTC
CDR3 protein: CASSLGTGVYNEQFF

V gene: TRBV7-3
D gene: -
J gene: TRBJ2-5
clone size: -
CDR3 DNA: TGTGCCAGCAGCTCGCAGGGTGTAAGTGGGGAGACCCAGTACTTC
CDR3 protein: CASSSQGVSGETQYF

V gene: TRBV15
D gene: -
J gene: TRBJ2-6
clone size: -
CDR3 DNA: TGTGCCACCAGCAGAGATCGTCCTGGGGCCAACGTCCTGACTTTC
CDR3 protein: CATSRDRPGANVLTF

V gene: TRBV19
D gene: -
J gene: TRBJ1-2
clone size: few
CDR3 DNA: TGTGCCAGTAGTATAGGCGACTATGGCTACACCTTC
CDR3 protein: CASSIGDYGYTF

V gene: TRBV4-3
D gene: TRBD1
J gene: TRBJ2-5
clone size: -
CDR3 DNA: TGCGCCAGCAGCCAAGAAACAGGGGTCGAGACCCAGTACTTC
CDR3 protein: CASSQETGVETQYF

V gene: TRBV3-1/TRBV3-2
D gene: -
J gene: TRBJ2-7
clone size: -
CDR3 DNA: TGTGCCAGCAGCTCTCCCGGTCTCGGATACGAGCAGTACTTC
CDR3 protein: CASSSPGLGYEQYF

V gene: TRBV30
D gene: TRBD1
J gene: TRBJ1-1
clone size: -
CDR3 DNA: TGTGCCTGGAGGGACAGGGGTAGGAACACTGAAGCTTTCTTT
CDR3 protein: CAWRDRGRNTEAFF

V gene: TRBV7-3
D gene: -
J gene: TRBJ2-7
clone size: -
CDR3 DNA: TGTGCCAGCAGCTTCCGGGAAAGCTACGAGCAGTACTTC
CDR3 protein: CASSFRESYEQYF

V gene: TRBV12-5
D gene: -
J gene: TRBJ1-2
clone size: -
CDR3 DNA: TGTGCTAGTGGTTTGGGCGGAGGGGCGGGAGGCTACACCTTC
CDR3 protein: CASGLGGGAGGYTF

V gene: TRBV9
D gene: TRBD1
J gene: TRBJ2-3
clone size: -
CDR3 DNA: TGTGCCAGCAGCGTGACAGGGGACACAGATACGCAGTATTTT
CDR3 protein: CASSVTGDTDTQYF

V gene: TRBV19
D gene: -
J gene: TRBJ1-5
clone size: -
CDR3 DNA: TGTGCCAGTAAATGGGACCACCGGGGATATACTAGCAATCAGCCCCAGCATTTT
CDR3 protein: CASKWDHRGYTSNQPQHF

V gene: TRBV7-7
D gene: -
J gene: TRBJ1-1
clone size: -
CDR3 DNA: TGTGCTAGCAGCTTATCGGAGAACACTGAAGCTTTCTTT
CDR3 protein: CASSLSENTEAFF

V gene: TRBV28
D gene: TRBD1
J gene: TRBJ2-7
clone size: -
CDR3 DNA: TGTGCCAGCAGAGAGGACAGGGGGCCAACCTACGAGCAGTACTTC
CDR3 protein: CASREDRGPTYEQYF

V gene: TRBV19
D gene: TRBD2
J gene: TRBJ2-1
clone size: -
CDR3 DNA: TGTGCCAGTAGTATCACTAGCGGGAGATGGTACAATGAGCAGTTCTTC
CDR3 protein: CASSITSGRWYNEQFF

V gene: TRBV2
D gene: -
J gene: TRBJ2-7
clone size: -
CDR3 DNA: TGTGCCAGCAGTGCGTCCAGACTGGGCCCCTACGAGCAGTACTTC
CDR3 protein: CASSASRLGPYEQYF